The rows below give T cell receptor beta chains drawn from one sample of a study of Tregs in tolerant kidney transplant recipients. TCRdb keeps only in-frame clones here, not all; method: immunoSEQ multiplex PCR. The sample comprises fewer than 100,000 clones, over 85% of which are singletons, and approximately 0.5% rests with the top ten. Sequences were derived from CD4+ T cells from blood, sampled before the transplant. These receptors all stem from a human donor who received a combined kidney and bone marrow transplant. The CDR3 runs from the conserved cysteine through the conserved F or W. The order of the fields is V gene, J gene, D gene, clone size, CDR3 DNA, CDR3 protein. D genes are given only for firm matches. Size tells how often a clone was seen (once, few, many) or the class of an expanded clone, and some rows leave it out.

V gene: TRBV5-1; J gene: TRBJ2-1; D gene: TRBD2; clone size: NA; CDR3 DNA: TGCGCCAGCAGCTTGGGACTAGCGGGAGTCTACAATGAGCAGTTCTTC; CDR3 protein: CASSLGLAGVYNEQFF
V gene: TRBV7-2; J gene: TRBJ1-3; D gene: NA; clone size: NA; CDR3 DNA: TGTGCCAGCAGCGACCGTGAGGGATACGTAGGAGGAAACACCATATATTTT; CDR3 protein: CASSDREGYVGGNTIYF
V gene: TRBV23-1; J gene: TRBJ2-1; D gene: NA; clone size: once; CDR3 DNA: TGCGCCAGCAGTCCAAACAGATTACCGTCCTACAATGAGCAGTTCTTC; CDR3 protein: CASSPNRLPSYNEQFF
V gene: TRBV9; J gene: TRBJ1-2; D gene: NA; clone size: NA; CDR3 DNA: TGTGCCAGCAGCGTAGAACTAACCCCCGCTGTGGGTGGCTACACCTTC; CDR3 protein: CASSVELTPAVGGYTF
V gene: TRBV18; J gene: TRBJ1-5; D gene: NA; clone size: NA; CDR3 DNA: TGTGCCAGCTCACAGGGGAAAAATCAGCCCCAGCATTTT; CDR3 protein: CASSQGKNQPQHF
V gene: TRBV7-8; J gene: TRBJ1-5; D gene: NA; clone size: NA; CDR3 DNA: TGTGCCAGCAGCCCGACAGGCCCCGGTTTCAATCAGCCCCAGCATTTT; CDR3 protein: CASSPTGPGFNQPQHF
V gene: TRBV11-3; J gene: TRBJ1-1; D gene: NA; clone size: NA; CDR3 DNA: TGTGCCAGCAGCTTAGGACTCTGGGCCAGGGGATTAAACACTGAAGCTTTCTTT; CDR3 protein: CASSLGLWARGLNTEAFF
V gene: TRBV14; J gene: TRBJ2-7; D gene: TRBD1; clone size: NA; CDR3 DNA: TGTGCCAGCAGCCGGACGACAGGGCGTCTCACCTACGAGCAGTACTTC; CDR3 protein: CASSRTTGRLTYEQYF
V gene: TRBV5-1; J gene: TRBJ1-2; D gene: NA; clone size: NA; CDR3 DNA: TGCGCCAGTGGTGATCCCGCGAACTATGGCTACACCTTC; CDR3 protein: CASGDPANYGYTF
V gene: TRBV6-1; J gene: TRBJ1-1; D gene: NA; clone size: NA; CDR3 DNA: TGTGCCAGCACTACAACTACGAACACTGAAGCTTTCTTT; CDR3 protein: CASTTTTNTEAFF
V gene: TRBV7-3; J gene: TRBJ2-5; D gene: NA; clone size: NA; CDR3 DNA: TGTGCCAGCAGCTTAGGTTCGCGGGAGACCCAGTACTTC; CDR3 protein: CASSLGSRETQYF
V gene: TRBV5-1; J gene: TRBJ2-2; D gene: TRBD1; clone size: NA; CDR3 DNA: TGCGCCAGCAGCCGACAGGGGTTTAACACCGGGGAGCTGTTTTTT; CDR3 protein: CASSRQGFNTGELFF
V gene: TRBV7-9; J gene: TRBJ2-7; D gene: NA; clone size: NA; CDR3 DNA: TGTGCCAGCAGCTTAGGCTCGGGGGAGTACGAGCAGTACTTC; CDR3 protein: CASSLGSGEYEQYF
V gene: TRBV6-6; J gene: TRBJ2-3; D gene: NA; clone size: NA; CDR3 DNA: TGTGCCAGCAGTCGAAGCGGGAGCACAGATACGCAGTATTTT; CDR3 protein: CASSRSGSTDTQYF
V gene: TRBV11-3; J gene: TRBJ2-7; D gene: TRBD2; clone size: NA; CDR3 DNA: TGTGCCAGCAGCTTAGCGGGGGGGGACGAGCAGTACTTC; CDR3 protein: CASSLAGGDEQYF
V gene: TRBV7-2; J gene: TRBJ2-7; D gene: TRBD2; clone size: NA; CDR3 DNA: TGTGCCAGCAGCCCGCGGGGGGGGGACTCCTACGAGCAGTACTTC; CDR3 protein: CASSPRGGDSYEQYF
V gene: TRBV4-1; J gene: TRBJ1-2; D gene: NA; clone size: NA; CDR3 DNA: TGCGCCAGCAGCCCACGAGGACAGCTCTATGGCTACACCTTC; CDR3 protein: CASSPRGQLYGYTF
V gene: TRBV5-6; J gene: TRBJ1-5; D gene: TRBD1; clone size: NA; CDR3 DNA: TGTGCCAGCAGCTTGGAGGGACAGGGACATCAGCCCCAGCATTTT; CDR3 protein: CASSLEGQGHQPQHF
V gene: TRBV7-2; J gene: TRBJ1-5; D gene: TRBD1; clone size: NA; CDR3 DNA: TGTGCCAGCAGCTTCATACAGGGGGATCAGCCCCAGCATTTT; CDR3 protein: CASSFIQGDQPQHF
V gene: TRBV19; J gene: TRBJ1-2; D gene: TRBD1; clone size: NA; CDR3 DNA: TGTGCCAGTAGTATTCCCAGGGACAGGGGGCTCTATGGCTACACCTTC; CDR3 protein: CASSIPRDRGLYGYTF
V gene: TRBV11-3; J gene: TRBJ1-1; D gene: NA; clone size: NA; CDR3 DNA: TGTGCCAGCAGCTTAATAGGCGGCAGTGAAGCTTTCTTT; CDR3 protein: CASSLIGGSEAFF
V gene: TRBV7-2; J gene: TRBJ1-2; D gene: TRBD1; clone size: NA; CDR3 DNA: TGTGCCAGCAGCGAGGAAACAGGGGTGAACTATGGCTACACCTTC; CDR3 protein: CASSEETGVNYGYTF
V gene: TRBV7-3; J gene: TRBJ2-3; D gene: TRBD2; clone size: NA; CDR3 DNA: TGTGCCAGCAGCTTACAACTAGCGGGGGGAGCAGATACGCAGTATTTT; CDR3 protein: CASSLQLAGGADTQYF
V gene: TRBV5-1; J gene: TRBJ2-3; D gene: NA; clone size: NA; CDR3 DNA: TGCGCCAGCAGCTTAGCGGGTCGGTTGGATACGCAGTATTTT; CDR3 protein: CASSLAGRLDTQYF
V gene: TRBV5-4; J gene: TRBJ1-6; D gene: NA; clone size: NA; CDR3 DNA: TGTGCCAGCAGCTTGTCAGGGGATAATTCCCCCCTCCACTTT; CDR3 protein: CASSLSGDNSPLHF
V gene: TRBV27; J gene: TRBJ2-3; D gene: NA; clone size: NA; CDR3 DNA: TGTGCCAGCCTCCGGGAGGATACGCAGTATTTT; CDR3 protein: CASLREDTQYF
V gene: TRBV10-3; J gene: TRBJ2-5; D gene: TRBD1; clone size: once; CDR3 DNA: TGTGCCATCAACGACGGACAGGGTGAAGAGACCCAGTACTTC; CDR3 protein: CAINDGQGEETQYF
V gene: TRBV2; J gene: TRBJ2-3; D gene: NA; clone size: NA; CDR3 DNA: TGTGCCAGCAATATGGGGAGTTTAACAGATACGCAGTATTTT; CDR3 protein: CASNMGSLTDTQYF
V gene: TRBV7-2; J gene: TRBJ2-7; D gene: TRBD2; clone size: NA; CDR3 DNA: TGTGCCAGCAGCCCCTGGGCGGGAGGAAACTCCTACGAGCAGTACTTC; CDR3 protein: CASSPWAGGNSYEQYF
V gene: TRBV7-2; J gene: TRBJ2-7; D gene: NA; clone size: NA; CDR3 DNA: TGTGCCAGCAGCTTCTTGCGCCGACTCTCCTACGAGCAGTACTTC; CDR3 protein: CASSFLRRLSYEQYF
V gene: TRBV27; J gene: TRBJ1-2; D gene: TRBD1; clone size: once; CDR3 DNA: TGTGCCAGCAGAAACAGGGGAGGCTACACCTTC; CDR3 protein: CASRNRGGYTF
V gene: TRBV11-3; J gene: TRBJ2-6; D gene: NA; clone size: once; CDR3 DNA: TGTGCCAGCAGCTTAGGGGAGGACTCTGGGGCCAACGTCCTGACTTTC; CDR3 protein: CASSLGEDSGANVLTF
V gene: TRBV7-9; J gene: TRBJ2-3; D gene: NA; clone size: once; CDR3 DNA: TGTGCCAGCAGCCACTCTAGCACAGATACGCAGTATTTT; CDR3 protein: CASSHSSTDTQYF
V gene: TRBV4-1; J gene: TRBJ2-1; D gene: TRBD2; clone size: NA; CDR3 DNA: TGCGCCAGCAGCCAAGGGACTAGCGGGTACAATGAGCAGTTCTTC; CDR3 protein: CASSQGTSGYNEQFF
V gene: TRBV7-3; J gene: TRBJ2-1; D gene: NA; clone size: NA; CDR3 DNA: TGTGCCAGCAGCTTAGGGACACAACCTTACAATGAGCAGTTCTTC; CDR3 protein: CASSLGTQPYNEQFF
V gene: TRBV15; J gene: TRBJ2-7; D gene: TRBD1; clone size: NA; CDR3 DNA: TGTGCCACCAACCCGGACAGGGCCGTCTACGAGCAGTACTTC; CDR3 protein: CATNPDRAVYEQYF
V gene: TRBV7-2; J gene: TRBJ2-2; D gene: TRBD2; clone size: NA; CDR3 DNA: TGTGCCAGCAGCATACTAGCGGGAGGGATAAACGGGGAGCTGTTTTTT; CDR3 protein: CASSILAGGINGELFF
V gene: TRBV28; J gene: TRBJ1-6; D gene: TRBD1; clone size: NA; CDR3 DNA: TGTGCCAGCAGTATGACAGGGACGTCCTATTCCCCCCTCCACTTT; CDR3 protein: CASSMTGTSYSPLHF
V gene: TRBV7-2; J gene: TRBJ1-5; D gene: TRBD1; clone size: NA; CDR3 DNA: TGTGCCAGCAGCATGACAGGGAGCAATCAGCCCCAGCATTTT; CDR3 protein: CASSMTGSNQPQHF
V gene: TRBV6-4; J gene: TRBJ2-7; D gene: NA; clone size: NA; CDR3 DNA: TGTGCCAGCAGCCGGGAGAAGGCTACAGGAGACTACGAGCAGTACTTC; CDR3 protein: CASSREKATGDYEQYF
V gene: TRBV5-1; J gene: TRBJ1-4; D gene: NA; clone size: NA; CDR3 DNA: TGCGCCAGCAGCTTGAGGGGTCCTAATGAAAAACTGTTTTTT; CDR3 protein: CASSLRGPNEKLFF
V gene: TRBV30; J gene: TRBJ1-2; D gene: TRBD1; clone size: NA; CDR3 DNA: TGTGCCTGGAAGGACAGGGGAGGGTATGGCTACACCTTC; CDR3 protein: CAWKDRGGYGYTF
V gene: TRBV27; J gene: TRBJ1-1; D gene: TRBD1; clone size: few; CDR3 DNA: TGTGCCAGCAGCAACCGCCGGGACAGGATGCAAGCTTTCTTT; CDR3 protein: CASSNRRDRMQAFF
V gene: TRBV19; J gene: TRBJ2-5; D gene: NA; clone size: NA; CDR3 DNA: TGTGGACTTTTTCGGGTAGCGACACAAGAGACCCAGTACTTC; CDR3 protein: CGLFRVATQETQYF
V gene: TRBV15; J gene: TRBJ1-5; D gene: TRBD1; clone size: NA; CDR3 DNA: TGTGCCACCAGCAGAGAGGGACAGGGTACTTACCAGCCCCAGCATTTT; CDR3 protein: CATSREGQGTYQPQHF
V gene: TRBV25-1; J gene: TRBJ2-2; D gene: TRBD1; clone size: NA; CDR3 DNA: TGTGCCAGCAGTCAGGGGGTGAACACCGGGGAGCTGTTTTTT; CDR3 protein: CASSQGVNTGELFF
V gene: TRBV27; J gene: TRBJ1-3; D gene: NA; clone size: NA; CDR3 DNA: TGTGCCAGCAGCCCGGGAGGGGGAAACACCATATATTTT; CDR3 protein: CASSPGGGNTIYF
V gene: TRBV6-6; J gene: TRBJ2-1; D gene: NA; clone size: NA; CDR3 DNA: TGTGCCAGCAGCCCCGGACTGTACAATGAGCAGTTCTTC; CDR3 protein: CASSPGLYNEQFF
V gene: TRBV27; J gene: TRBJ2-7; D gene: NA; clone size: NA; CDR3 DNA: TGTGCCAGCAGTTTATTCAGGGGCTACGAGCAGTACTTC; CDR3 protein: CASSLFRGYEQYF
V gene: TRBV4-3; J gene: TRBJ2-2; D gene: TRBD1; clone size: NA; CDR3 DNA: TGCGCCAGCAGCCAAGGACAGGGGGCTCTTTACACCGGGGAGCTGTTTTTT; CDR3 protein: CASSQGQGALYTGELFF
V gene: TRBV5-1; J gene: TRBJ1-1; D gene: NA; clone size: NA; CDR3 DNA: TGCGCCAGCAGCGTACAGGAATTGAACACTGAAGCTTTCTTT; CDR3 protein: CASSVQELNTEAFF
V gene: TRBV7-2; J gene: TRBJ2-5; D gene: NA; clone size: NA; CDR3 DNA: TGTGCCAGCAGCAAGAGACAGCTTGAGACCCAGTACTTC; CDR3 protein: CASSKRQLETQYF
V gene: TRBV7-3; J gene: TRBJ1-1; D gene: NA; clone size: NA; CDR3 DNA: TGTGCCAGCAGCTCACAGGGTTCGAACACTGAAGCTTTCTTT; CDR3 protein: CASSSQGSNTEAFF
V gene: TRBV7-2; J gene: TRBJ2-1; D gene: NA; clone size: NA; CDR3 DNA: TGTGCCAGCAGCTTAGCCTCAGGGGGGTGGCGACACAATGAGCAGTTCTTC; CDR3 protein: CASSLASGGWRHNEQFF
V gene: TRBV25-1; J gene: TRBJ2-7; D gene: NA; clone size: NA; CDR3 DNA: TGTGCCAGCAGTAATGGGTCAGGTGATCCCTACGAGCAGTACTTC; CDR3 protein: CASSNGSGDPYEQYF
V gene: TRBV4-2; J gene: TRBJ1-4; D gene: NA; clone size: NA; CDR3 DNA: TGTGCCAGCAGCCACCCGAGCGGGCCGTCCGCCGAAAAACTGTTTTTT; CDR3 protein: CASSHPSGPSAEKLFF
V gene: TRBV7-9; J gene: TRBJ2-2; D gene: NA; clone size: NA; CDR3 DNA: TGTGCCAGCAGCCTTTACAGGTCTACGAACACCGGGGAGCTGTTTTTT; CDR3 protein: CASSLYRSTNTGELFF
V gene: TRBV6-1; J gene: TRBJ1-1; D gene: NA; clone size: NA; CDR3 DNA: TGTGCCAGCAGTGAAGCAAGACAGGATTGGAACACTGAAGCTTTCTTT; CDR3 protein: CASSEARQDWNTEAFF
V gene: TRBV4-3; J gene: TRBJ1-1; D gene: NA; clone size: NA; CDR3 DNA: TGCGCCAGCAGCCTGGACTACAACACTGAAGCTTTCTTT; CDR3 protein: CASSLDYNTEAFF
V gene: TRBV9; J gene: TRBJ2-7; D gene: NA; clone size: NA; CDR3 DNA: TGTGCCAGCAGCGTAGGGACAAGTAATTATGGGTACGAGCAGTACTTC; CDR3 protein: CASSVGTSNYGYEQYF